The sequence of this TCR beta chain was determined in a study of blood T cell repertoires in COVID-19. Study summary: Sample material is recorded as cDNA or gDNA derived from T cells, B-cell-depleted T cells, or PBMCs.

This clone was counted once. There are 15 residues in the CDR3. CDR1 is MDHEN and CDR2 is SYDVKM in the germline V gene. Losses at the gene ends were 7 bases for V and 7 bases for J; bases not matched to a gene: 13. Sequencing was performed with immunoSEQ multiplex PCR; in TCRdb, only in-frame clones are kept and a portion is missing. The sample yields approximately 150,000 clones, about 83% seen once. This sequence joins TRBV28 and TRBJ2-4, with 7 bases identical to TRBD1. The receptor was isolated from a human donor in a cohort sampled during active COVID-19. Material for sequencing was peripheral blood. The CDR3 sequence is CASTTPPKGANIQYF. In DNA, the CDR3 is TGTGCCAGCACCACTCCCCCGAAGGGGGCCAACATTCAGTACTTC.